This T cell receptor beta chain was profiled in a study of shared T cell receptors in the human thymus. TCRdb keeps only in-frame clones here, not all; method: immunoSEQ multiplex PCR. The sample lists under 850,000 clones, roughly 90% occurring once. Trimming took 5 bases from V and 9 from J; bases not matched to a gene: 7. Germline-derived CDR1 and CDR2 are SGHAT and FQNNGV. The CDR3 spans 13 residues. In addition, the sample was reused for a study of human thymus T cells. From that second work: Thymus was obtained from resections taken during corrective heart surgery. Related work showed strongly overlapping thymic repertoires across unrelated individuals.

The sequence was obtained from a boy under two years old with a congenital heart defect. The sequencing sample was made of thymocytes. The V and J genes are TRBV11-2 and TRBJ2-1; TRBD2 matches 7 bases. The CDR3 DNA reads TGTGCCAGCAGCGCCCGACTAGCTGGTGAGCAGTTCTTC. It translates to CASSARLAGEQFF. Together with reference TRBV11-2 and TRBJ2-1, the CDR3 gives the full variable domain: EAGVAQSPRYKIIEKRQSVAFWCNPISGHATLYWYQQILGQGPKLLIQFQNNGVVDDSQLPKDRFSAERLKGVDSTLKIQPAKLEDSAVYLCASSARLAGEQFFGPGTRLTVL.